These T cell receptor beta chains were read from a single sample in a study of blood T cell repertoires in COVID-19. Method: immunoSEQ multiplex PCR; TCRdb's copy keeps in-frame clones and lacks some. The data show 160,000 or so clones, more than 75% seen once. The specimen was PBMCs or T cells enriched from blood (not recorded which). These receptors came from a man aged 40-50 years who had recovered from COVID-19. CDR3s include the opening cysteine and the closing phenylalanine or tryptophan. The D gene is left open where the match is weak. Some rows mark clone size as missing; the rest say once, few, many or name a class of expanded clone.

D gene,CDR3 length,clone size,V gene,J gene,CDR3 DNA,CDR3 protein
-,15,once,TRBV9,TRBJ2-3,TGTGCCAGCAGCGCGGGAGGGGGCGTCGGAGATACGCAGTATTTT,CASSAGGGVGDTQYF
-,16,-,TRBV30,TRBJ2-3,TGTGCCTGGAGTGTAGGGTTGGGCGGGGTTCAGAATACGCAGTATTTT,CAWSVGLGGVQNTQYF
TRBD1,18,-,TRBV10-3,TRBJ1-1,TGTGCCAGCAACAGAGGACCGGGACAGGGAGGGATGAACACTGAAGCTTTCTTT,CASNRGPGQGGMNTEAFF
TRBD2,15,-,TRBV7-6,TRBJ2-1,TGTGCCAGCAGCTTGCCCGGGGGGGACGGCGGTGAGCAGTTCTTC,CASSLPGGDGGEQFF
TRBD2,17,-,TRBV7-3,TRBJ2-1,TGTGCCAGCAGCGCCCGGGGCGGCGGGGGGGCCCTCAATGAGCAGTTCTTC,CASSARGGGGALNEQFF
TRBD1,16,-,TRBV10-2,TRBJ1-6,TGCGCCAGCAGAAACGGACAGGGGGTGAGCAGCTCACCCCTCCACTTT,CASRNGQGVSSSPLHF
TRBD1,14,-,TRBV24-1,TRBJ2-5,TGTGCCACCAGTGAAAACAGGGGTGGAGAGACCCAGTACTTC,CATSENRGGETQYF
TRBD1,14,once,TRBV5-4,TRBJ1-5,TGTGCCAGCAGCTCAGGGACAGGGAATGGGCCCCAGCATTTT,CASSSGTGNGPQHF
-,13,-,TRBV9,TRBJ2-7,TGTGCCAGCAACTCAGAGGACACCTACGAGCAGTACTTC,CASNSEDTYEQYF
-,11,-,TRBV29-1,TRBJ2-7,TGCAGCATACTAAGCTCCTACGAGCAGTACTTC,CSILSSYEQYF
-,15,-,TRBV5-1,TRBJ1-4,TGCGCCAGCAACGGAGGGGTTACAACTAATGAAAAACTGTTTTTT,CASNGGVTTNEKLFF
TRBD1,14,few,TRBV6-1,TRBJ1-2,TGTGCCAGCAGTGAGGGGACAGGAGGCTATGGCTACACCTTC,CASSEGTGGYGYTF
TRBD2,16,-,TRBV5-4,TRBJ2-2,TGTGCCAGCAGCTTGGGTGGACTAGCGGGGGTCGGGGAGCTGTTTTTT,CASSLGGLAGVGELFF
-,15,-,TRBV13,TRBJ2-2,TGTGCCAGCAGCACCCTGAGGGATAACACCGGGGAGCTGTTTTTT,CASSTLRDNTGELFF
-,16,-,TRBV19,TRBJ1-1,TGTGCCAGTAGTAGACGGCAACAGGGTCCGAACACTGAAGCTTTCTTT,CASSRRQQGPNTEAFF
TRBD1,15,-,TRBV10-3,TRBJ1-1,TGTGCCATCTCTGTCGGAGGGGGCTTAAACACTGAAGCTTTCTTT,CAISVGGGLNTEAFF
TRBD1,15,-,TRBV18,TRBJ2-4,TGTGCCAGCTCACCCGGAGGACAGGTCCAAAACATTCAGTACTTC,CASSPGGQVQNIQYF
TRBD1,15,-,TRBV15,TRBJ2-2,TGTGCCACCAGCCTCGACAGGGGGGGCACCGGGGAGCTGTTTTTT,CATSLDRGGTGELFF
-,15,-,TRBV5-8,TRBJ2-7,TGTGCCAGCAGCCTCTGGGGGGGCGGGTCCTACGAGCAGTACTTC,CASSLWGGGSYEQYF
-,15,-,TRBV7-3,TRBJ2-1,TGTGCCAGCAGTCTCGATCGGGGCTCCTACAATGAGCAGTTCTTC,CASSLDRGSYNEQFF
TRBD1,18,-,TRBV19,TRBJ1-5,TGTGCCAGTAGTATGGGACCCGGGACAGGGAGGAACAATCAGCCCCAGCATTTT,CASSMGPGTGRNNQPQHF
TRBD1,14,-,TRBV7-9,TRBJ1-4,TGTGCCAGCCTCGACCGGGACAGTAATGAAAAACTGTTTTTT,CASLDRDSNEKLFF
-,16,-,TRBV14,TRBJ2-7,TGTGCCAGCAGCCAAGGTTGGTGGCAGGGCGCCTACGAGCAGTACTTC,CASSQGWWQGAYEQYF
TRBD2,13,-,TRBV30,TRBJ2-1,TGTGCCTTAGCGGGGGGCTCCTACAATGAGCAGTTCTTC,CALAGGSYNEQFF
-,14,-,TRBV7-8,TRBJ2-3,TGTGCCAGCAGCCTCGTAGCAAGCACAGATACGCAGTATTTT,CASSLVASTDTQYF
-,14,-,TRBV19,TRBJ1-4,TGTGCCAGTAGTATTTCCGGGGCTAATGAAAAACTGTTTTTT,CASSISGANEKLFF
-,14,-,TRBV2,TRBJ1-5,TGTGCCAGCAGTGAGGGAAGGGGATTTCAGCCCCAGCATTTT,CASSEGRGFQPQHF
-,12,-,TRBV21-1,TRBJ1-5,TGTGCCAGCAGCCGAGGGAATCAGCCCCAGCATTTT,CASSRGNQPQHF
-,15,once,TRBV19,TRBJ2-3,TGTGCCAGTAGTATAGCCGGGACTGGGGGAGATACGCAGTATTTT,CASSIAGTGGDTQYF
TRBD1,15,-,TRBV6-2/TRBV6-3,TRBJ1-5,TGTGCCAGCAGTTATTGGGGACAGGGCCATCAGCCCCAGCATTTT,CASSYWGQGHQPQHF
TRBD1,16,-,TRBV7-9,TRBJ1-6,TGTGCCAGCACCACCGCCCCCGGGACAGGGGGTTCACCCCTCCACTTT,CASTTAPGTGGSPLHF
-,13,-,TRBV30,TRBJ1-1,TGTGCCTGGAGTGTACAGGTCGACACTGAAGCTTTCTTT,CAWSVQVDTEAFF
TRBD2,19,-,TRBV9,TRBJ2-2,TGTGCCAGCAGCGTAGGGTTCCTAGCGGGGACGAAGGGAACCGGGGAGCTGTTTTTT,CASSVGFLAGTKGTGELFF
-,14,-,TRBV7-2,TRBJ2-3,TGTGCCAGCAGCTACCGGGACTCTTGGGATACGCAGTATTTT,CASSYRDSWDTQYF
-,12,-,TRBV3-1/TRBV3-2,TRBJ1-1,TGTGCCAGCAGCCCGGGAGAGACTGAAGCTTTCTTT,CASSPGETEAFF
-,14,-,TRBV27,TRBJ2-3,TGTGCCAGCAGCGACTTCTTACCCACAGATACGCAGTATTTT,CASSDFLPTDTQYF
TRBD2,20,-,TRBV14,TRBJ2-3,TGTGCCAGCAGCCACCTCACAGGACTAGCGGGGGGGCCGGGGACAGATACGCAGTATTTT,CASSHLTGLAGGPGTDTQYF
TRBD1,13,-,TRBV6-2/TRBV6-3,TRBJ1-5,TGTGCCAGCAGTTACCTCGACAGGGAGCCCCAGCATTTT,CASSYLDREPQHF
TRBD1,13,-,TRBV3-1/TRBV3-2,TRBJ2-5,TGTGCCAGCGAGGACAGGGGGCTTGAGACCCAGTACTTC,CASEDRGLETQYF
TRBD2,17,-,TRBV7-2,TRBJ2-1,TGTGCCAGCAGCACAACTAGCGGGGGGCCTACCTACAATGAGCAGTTCTTC,CASSTTSGGPTYNEQFF
-,12,-,TRBV10-1,TRBJ2-1,TGCGCCAGCAGTGAGGCAGGGAATGAGCAGTTCTTC,CASSEAGNEQFF
-,16,-,TRBV2,TRBJ1-2,TGTGCCAGCACCCAAGATACGGGAACAATTAACTATGGCTACACCTTC,CASTQDTGTINYGYTF
TRBD2,15,-,TRBV5-8,TRBJ2-1,TGTGCCAGCAGCTCCCGGCTAGCGGGGTACAATGAGCAGTTCTTC,CASSSRLAGYNEQFF
-,12,-,TRBV11-2,TRBJ1-1,TGTGCCAGCAGCCGGGACCTATGGGGGGTTTTCTTT,CASSRDLWGVFF
-,16,-,TRBV19,TRBJ1-1,TGTGCCAGTAGTAGTTCCAGATCCCCAAGAGGGACTGAAGCTTTCTTT,CASSSSRSPRGTEAFF
-,14,-,TRBV2,TRBJ2-7,TGTGCCAGCAGTGGGGTAGCGGAAGCTTTGGAGCAGTACTTC,CASSGVAEALEQYF
-,14,-,TRBV28,TRBJ1-3,TGTGCCAGCAGTTATACAGGGCGAGGAAACACCATATATTTT,CASSYTGRGNTIYF
TRBD1,12,once,TRBV6-5,TRBJ1-6,TGTGCCAGCAGTACAGGGGCTTCACCCCTCCACTTT,CASSTGASPLHF
TRBD2,16,-,TRBV2,TRBJ2-2,TGTGCCCGCGCCGCGGGGGGGGGTAAGAACACCGGGGAGCTGTTTTTT,CARAAGGGKNTGELFF
-,14,once,TRBV9,TRBJ1-5,TGTGCCAGCAGCCGGCCGGGTAGCAATCAGCCCCAGCATTTT,CASSRPGSNQPQHF
TRBD1,15,-,TRBV6-5,TRBJ1-6,TGTGCCAGCAGGAATCTACAGGGGGGGGTTTCACCCCTCCACTTT,CASRNLQGGVSPLHF
-,14,-,TRBV7-3,TRBJ2-5,TGTGCCAGCAGCTTGGGGGGGCTCCAAGAGACCCAGTACTTC,CASSLGGLQETQYF
-,12,-,TRBV29-1,TRBJ2-3,TGCAGCGTTGAGGGCAGCTCAGATACGCAGTATTTT,CSVEGSSDTQYF
TRBD2,13,many,TRBV24-1,TRBJ2-5,TGTGCCACCAGCGGGACTAGCGGGGGTGCCCAGTACTTC,CATSGTSGGAQYF
TRBD1,14,-,TRBV10-3,TRBJ1-1,TGTGCCATCAGTGGACAGGGAATGAACACTGAAGCTTTCTTT,CAISGQGMNTEAFF
-,13,-,TRBV15,TRBJ2-3,TGTGCCACCAGCAGAGGAGGCGGAGATACGCAGTATTTT,CATSRGGGDTQYF
-,14,-,TRBV10-3,TRBJ1-1,TGTGCCATCAGTGAGTGGGCTGTCGACACTGAAGCTTTCTTT,CAISEWAVDTEAFF
-,15,-,TRBV7-8,TRBJ1-2,TGTGCCAGCAGCTTAGCGCATCTAGGCGGCTATGGCTACACCTTC,CASSLAHLGGYGYTF
-,15,-,TRBV6-5,TRBJ2-5,TGTGCCAGCAGTTCGTCCCGGGACTCTCAAGAGACCCAGTACTTC,CASSSSRDSQETQYF